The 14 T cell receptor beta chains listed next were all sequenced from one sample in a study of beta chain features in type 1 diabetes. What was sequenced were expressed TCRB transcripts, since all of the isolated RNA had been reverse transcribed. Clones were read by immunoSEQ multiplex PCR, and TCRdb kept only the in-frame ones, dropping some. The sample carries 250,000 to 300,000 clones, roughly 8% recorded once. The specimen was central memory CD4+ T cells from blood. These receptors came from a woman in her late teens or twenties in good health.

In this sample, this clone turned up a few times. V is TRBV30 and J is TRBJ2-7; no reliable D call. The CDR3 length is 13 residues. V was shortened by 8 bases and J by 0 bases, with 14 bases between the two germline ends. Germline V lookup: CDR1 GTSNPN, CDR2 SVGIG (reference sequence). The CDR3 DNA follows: TGTGCCGTGACCCTCTACAGCTCCTACGAGCAGTACTTC. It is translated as CAVTLYSSYEQYF.

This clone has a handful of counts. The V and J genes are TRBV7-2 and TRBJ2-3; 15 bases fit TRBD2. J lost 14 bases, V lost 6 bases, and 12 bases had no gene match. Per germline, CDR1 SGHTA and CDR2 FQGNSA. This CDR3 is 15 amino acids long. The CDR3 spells CASSYTKGLAGGPYF. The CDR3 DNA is TGTGCCAGCAGTTACACGAAAGGACTAGCGGGGGGGCCGTATTTT.

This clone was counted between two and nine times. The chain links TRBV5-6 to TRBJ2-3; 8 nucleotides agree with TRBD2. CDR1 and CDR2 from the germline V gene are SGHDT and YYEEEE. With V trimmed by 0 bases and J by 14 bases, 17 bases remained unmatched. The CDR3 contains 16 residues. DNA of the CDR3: TGTGCCAGCAGCTTGGTGGCGGGGGGAGGAGCACAGCGGCCGTATTTT. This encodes CASSLVAGGGAQRPYF.

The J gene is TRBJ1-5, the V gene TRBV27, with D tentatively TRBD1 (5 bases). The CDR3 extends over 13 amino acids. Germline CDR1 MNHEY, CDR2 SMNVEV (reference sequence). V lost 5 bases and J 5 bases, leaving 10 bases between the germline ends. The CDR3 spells CASSRDSDQPQHF. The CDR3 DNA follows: TGTGCCAGCAGTCGAGACAGTGATCAGCCCCAGCATTTT.

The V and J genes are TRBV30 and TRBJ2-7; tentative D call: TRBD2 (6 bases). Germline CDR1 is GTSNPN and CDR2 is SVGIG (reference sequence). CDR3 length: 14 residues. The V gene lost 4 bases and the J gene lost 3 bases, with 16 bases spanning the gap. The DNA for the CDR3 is TGTGCCTGGAACGTGGGGGGAGCCCTCTACGAGCAGTACTTC. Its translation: CAWNVGGALYEQYF.

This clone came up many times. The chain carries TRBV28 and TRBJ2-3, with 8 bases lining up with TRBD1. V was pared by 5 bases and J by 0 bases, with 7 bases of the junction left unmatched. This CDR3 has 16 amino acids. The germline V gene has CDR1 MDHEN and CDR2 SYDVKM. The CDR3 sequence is CASSPTGTGSTDTQYF. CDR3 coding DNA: TGTGCCAGCAGTCCAACCGGGACAGGCAGCACAGATACGCAGTATTTT.

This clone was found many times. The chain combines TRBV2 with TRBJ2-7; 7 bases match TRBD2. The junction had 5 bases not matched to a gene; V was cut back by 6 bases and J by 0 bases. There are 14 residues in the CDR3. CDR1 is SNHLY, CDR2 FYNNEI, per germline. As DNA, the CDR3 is TGTGCCAGCAGGGCGACTAGCTCCTCCTACGAGCAGTACGTC. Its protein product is CASRATSSSYEQYV.

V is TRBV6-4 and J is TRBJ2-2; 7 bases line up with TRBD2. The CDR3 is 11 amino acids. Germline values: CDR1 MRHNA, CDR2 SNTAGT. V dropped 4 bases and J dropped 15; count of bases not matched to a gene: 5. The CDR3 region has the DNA TGTGCCAGCAGTGTCGGGAGGCAGGTGTTTTTT. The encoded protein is CASSVGRQVFF.

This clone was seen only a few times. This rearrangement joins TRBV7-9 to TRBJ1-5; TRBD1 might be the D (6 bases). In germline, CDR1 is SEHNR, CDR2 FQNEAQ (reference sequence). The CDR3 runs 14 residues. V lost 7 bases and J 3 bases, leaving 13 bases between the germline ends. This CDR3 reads CASTNGGHNQPQHF. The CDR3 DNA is TGTGCCAGCACGAATGGGGGACACAATCAGCCCCAGCATTTT.

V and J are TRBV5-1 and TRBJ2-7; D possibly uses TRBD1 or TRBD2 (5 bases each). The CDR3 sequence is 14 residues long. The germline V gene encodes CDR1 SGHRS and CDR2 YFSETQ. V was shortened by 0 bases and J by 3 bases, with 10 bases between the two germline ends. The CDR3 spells CASSLDPRGYEQYF. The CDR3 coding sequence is TGCGCCAGCAGCTTGGACCCGAGGGGCTACGAGCAGTACTTC. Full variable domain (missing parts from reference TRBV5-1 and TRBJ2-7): KAGVTQTPRYLIKTRGQQVTLSCSPISGHRSVSWYQQTPGQGLQFLFEYFSETQRNKGNFPGRFSGRQFSNSRSEMNVSTLELGDSALYLCASSLDPRGYEQYFGPGTRLTVT.

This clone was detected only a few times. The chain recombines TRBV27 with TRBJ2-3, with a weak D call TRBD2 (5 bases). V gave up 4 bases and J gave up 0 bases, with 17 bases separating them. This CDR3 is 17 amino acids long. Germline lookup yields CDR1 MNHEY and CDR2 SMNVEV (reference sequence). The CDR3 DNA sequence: TGTGCCAGCAGTTCCCCACGGAACCGCGGGAGCACAGATACGCAGTATTTT. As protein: CASSSPRNRGSTDTQYF.

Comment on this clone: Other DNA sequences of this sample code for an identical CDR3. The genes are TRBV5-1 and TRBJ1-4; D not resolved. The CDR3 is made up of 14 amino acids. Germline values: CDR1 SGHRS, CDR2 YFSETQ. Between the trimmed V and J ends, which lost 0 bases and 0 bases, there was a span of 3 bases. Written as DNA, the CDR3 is TGCGCCAGCAGCTTGGATTCAACTAATGAAAAACTGTTTTTT. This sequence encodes CASSLDSTNEKLFF.

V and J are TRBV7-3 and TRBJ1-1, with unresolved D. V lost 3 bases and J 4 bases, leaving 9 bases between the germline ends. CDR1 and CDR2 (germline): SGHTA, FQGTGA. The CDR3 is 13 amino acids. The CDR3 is CASSFGLGTEAFF. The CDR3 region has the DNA TGTGCCAGCAGCTTTGGACTGGGCACTGAAGCTTTCTTT.

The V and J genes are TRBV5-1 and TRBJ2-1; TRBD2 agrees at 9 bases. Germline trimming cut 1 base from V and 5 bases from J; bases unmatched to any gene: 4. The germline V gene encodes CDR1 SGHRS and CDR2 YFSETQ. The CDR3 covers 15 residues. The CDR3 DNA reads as TGCGCCAGCAGCTTGTATAGCGGGAGCAACAATGAGCAGTTCTTC. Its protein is CASSLYSGSNNEQFF.